This T cell receptor (beta chain) was sequenced during a study of CD8 T cells in ankylosing spondylitis. This clonotype was observed at least ten times. The target antigen is unknown. Study-wide results and limits: It appeared that ankylosing spondylitis blood was characterized by a TCR beta motif of roughly 8 highly homologous variants.

Germline V gene lookup returns CDR1 SGHVS and CDR2 FQNEAQ. The V end was cut by 0 bases, the J end by 4 bases, with 6 bases between. This CDR3 spans 13 amino acids. TCRdb re-called the 5' RACE reads with MiXCR, one entry per CDR3 protein. The sample holds fewer than 550,000 distinct CDR3 sequences, roughly 5.2% seen once. Sequenced input: blood, either unsorted or a sorted T cell fraction (not recorded which). The chain joins TRBV7-8 to TRBJ1-1, with D hard to call. The clonotype originates from a male donor with ankylosing spondylitis. The CDR3 is CASSLAYSTEAFF. CDR3 in DNA: TGTGCCAGCAGCTTAGCTTATAGCACTGAAGCTTTCTTT.